This T cell receptor beta chain was sequenced during a study of T cell responses to AZD1222 COVID-19 vaccine. Study-wide points: It should be noted that donors were predominantly white British and more often female, and clonal diversity was possibly underestimated.

The CDR3 has 14 residues. The germline CDR1 and CDR2 sequences are SGHTA and FQGNSA. Trimming shortened V by 4 bases and J by 4 bases, and 11 bases separated the two germline ends. A word on this clone: The antigen is undetermined.

TCRdb's table, derived via immunoSEQ multiplex PCR, lists solely in-frame clones and lacks some. The sample has 110,000 to 150,000 clones, 80% to 90% seen once; the top ten hold around 1.6%. This chain connects TRBV7-2 to TRBJ1-5; D not resolved. This sequence was found in an adult in good health. This material consisted of peripheral blood, taken on day 0 of AZD1222 vaccination. CDR3 in DNA: TGTGCCAGCAGCTCCACCCCCCTGAATCAGCCCCAGCATTTT. As protein: CASSSTPLNQPQHF.